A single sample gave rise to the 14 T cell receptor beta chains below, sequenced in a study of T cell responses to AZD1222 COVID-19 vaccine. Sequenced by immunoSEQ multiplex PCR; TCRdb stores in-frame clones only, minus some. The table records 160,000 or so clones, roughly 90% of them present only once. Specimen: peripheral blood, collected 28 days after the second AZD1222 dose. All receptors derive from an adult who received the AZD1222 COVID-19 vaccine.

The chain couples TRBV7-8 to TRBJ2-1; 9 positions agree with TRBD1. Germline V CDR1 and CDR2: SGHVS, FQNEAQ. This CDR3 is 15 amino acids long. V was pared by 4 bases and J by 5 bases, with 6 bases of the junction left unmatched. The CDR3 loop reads CASSSSRDRDNEQFF. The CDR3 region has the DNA TGTGCCAGCAGCTCATCCCGGGACAGGGACAATGAGCAGTTCTTC.

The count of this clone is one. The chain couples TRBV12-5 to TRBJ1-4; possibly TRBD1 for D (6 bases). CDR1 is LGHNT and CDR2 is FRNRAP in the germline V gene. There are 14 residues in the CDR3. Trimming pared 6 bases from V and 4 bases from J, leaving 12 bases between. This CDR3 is CASGSDRNNEKLFF. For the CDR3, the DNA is TGTGCTAGTGGCTCGGACAGAAATAATGAAAAACTGTTTTTT.

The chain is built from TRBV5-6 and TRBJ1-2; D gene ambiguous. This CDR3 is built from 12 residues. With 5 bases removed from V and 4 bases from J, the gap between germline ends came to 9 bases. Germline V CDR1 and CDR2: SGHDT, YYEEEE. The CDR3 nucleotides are TGTGCCAGCAGTTCCGACATCTATGGCTACACCTTC. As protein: CASSSDIYGYTF.

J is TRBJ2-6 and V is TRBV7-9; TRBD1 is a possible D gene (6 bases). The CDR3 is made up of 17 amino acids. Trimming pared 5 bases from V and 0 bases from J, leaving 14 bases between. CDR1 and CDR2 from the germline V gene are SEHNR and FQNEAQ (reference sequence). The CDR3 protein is CASSPYRAHSGANVLTF. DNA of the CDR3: TGTGCCAGCAGCCCTTACAGGGCCCACTCTGGGGCCAACGTCCTGACTTTC.

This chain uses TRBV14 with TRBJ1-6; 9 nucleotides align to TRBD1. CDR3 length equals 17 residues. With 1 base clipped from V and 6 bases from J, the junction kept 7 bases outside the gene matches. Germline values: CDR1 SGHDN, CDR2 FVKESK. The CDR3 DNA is TGTGCCAGCAGCCAAGCCGCGGGACAGGGACGTAATTCACCCCTCCACTTT. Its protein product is CASSQAAGQGRNSPLHF.

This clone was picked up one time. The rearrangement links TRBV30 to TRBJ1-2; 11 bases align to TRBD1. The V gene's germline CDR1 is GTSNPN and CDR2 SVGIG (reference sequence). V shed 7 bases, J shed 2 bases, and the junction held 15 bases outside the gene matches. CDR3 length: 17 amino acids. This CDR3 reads CALNPLRDRGKNYGYTF. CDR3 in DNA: TGTGCCTTGAACCCGCTCCGGGACAGGGGGAAAAACTATGGCTACACCTTC.

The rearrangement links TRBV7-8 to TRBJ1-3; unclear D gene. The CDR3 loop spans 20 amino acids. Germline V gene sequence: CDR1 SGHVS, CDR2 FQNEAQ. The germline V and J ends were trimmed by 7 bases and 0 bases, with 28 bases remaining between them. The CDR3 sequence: CASTPRLGSTFLYSGNTIYF. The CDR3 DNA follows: TGTGCCAGCACCCCACGGCTAGGCAGCACCTTCCTCTACTCTGGAAACACCATATATTTT.

DNA for the CDR3: TGTGCCAGCAGTATGGCGGAGACCCAGTACTTC. Protein product: CASSMAETQYF. The chain has TRBV12-3 or TRBV12-4 and TRBJ2-5; D is undetermined. Trimming shortened V by 5 bases and J by 5 bases, and 6 bases separated the two germline ends. This CDR3 spans 11 amino acids.

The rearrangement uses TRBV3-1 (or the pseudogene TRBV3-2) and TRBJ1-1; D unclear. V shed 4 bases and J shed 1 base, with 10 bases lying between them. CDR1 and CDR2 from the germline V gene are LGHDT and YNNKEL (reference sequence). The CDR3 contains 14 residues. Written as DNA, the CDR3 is TGTGCCAGCAGCCTCCCATTGAGGAACACTGAAGCTTTCTTT. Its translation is CASSLPLRNTEAFF.

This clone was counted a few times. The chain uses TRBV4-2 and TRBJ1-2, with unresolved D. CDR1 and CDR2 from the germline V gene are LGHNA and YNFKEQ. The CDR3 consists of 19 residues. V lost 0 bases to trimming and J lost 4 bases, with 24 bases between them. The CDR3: CASSQDRNSPDQSSYGYTF. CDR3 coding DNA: TGTGCCAGCAGCCAAGATCGTAACAGCCCAGACCAAAGTAGCTATGGCTACACCTTC.

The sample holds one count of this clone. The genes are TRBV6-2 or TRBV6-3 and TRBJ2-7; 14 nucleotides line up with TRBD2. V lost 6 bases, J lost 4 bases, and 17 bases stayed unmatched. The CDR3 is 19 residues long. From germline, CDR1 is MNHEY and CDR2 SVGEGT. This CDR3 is CASSPSYETSGGAWYEQYF. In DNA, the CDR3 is TGTGCCAGCAGCCCGTCCTATGAGACTAGCGGGGGGGCGTGGTACGAGCAGTACTTC.

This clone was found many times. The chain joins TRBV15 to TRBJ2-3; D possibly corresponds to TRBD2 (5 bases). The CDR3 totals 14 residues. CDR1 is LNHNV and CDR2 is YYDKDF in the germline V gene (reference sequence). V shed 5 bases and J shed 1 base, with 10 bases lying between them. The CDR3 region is CATSLSAGTDTQYF. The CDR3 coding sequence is TGTGCCACCAGCTTATCAGCGGGCACAGATACGCAGTATTTT.

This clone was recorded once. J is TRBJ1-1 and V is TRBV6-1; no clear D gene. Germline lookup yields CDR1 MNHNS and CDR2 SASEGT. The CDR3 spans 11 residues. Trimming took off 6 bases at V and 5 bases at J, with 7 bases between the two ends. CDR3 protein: CASRQETEAFF. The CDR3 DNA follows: TGTGCCAGCAGACAAGAGACTGAAGCTTTCTTT.

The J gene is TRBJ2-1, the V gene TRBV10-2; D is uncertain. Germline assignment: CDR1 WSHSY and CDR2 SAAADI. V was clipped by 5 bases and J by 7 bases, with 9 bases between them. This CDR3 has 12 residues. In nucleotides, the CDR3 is TGCGCCAGCAGTCCCCAGGTGAATGAGCAGTTCTTC. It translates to CASSPQVNEQFF.